These T cell receptor beta chains were read from a single sample in a study of blood T cell repertoires in COVID-19. The data were produced by immunoSEQ multiplex PCR, yet TCRdb's version contains in-frame clones alone and is incomplete. Of around 260,000 clones in the sample, 70% to 90% were seen once. Sequencing used PBMCs or T cells enriched from blood (not recorded which). The receptors come from a woman between 25 and 40 years old who had recovered from COVID-19. The CDR3 runs from the conserved cysteine through the conserved F or W. D genes are given only for firm matches. Not every row has a clone size; where given, it reads once, few, many or a size class.

>TRBV2|.|.|TRBJ2-5
CASSGGQGETQYF
TGTGCCAGCAGTGGTGGCCAGGGGGAGACCCAGTACTTC
>TRBV5-4|.|.|TRBJ1-2
CASSLSGTWDLVHGYTF
TGTGCCAGCAGCTTGTCGGGGACTTGGGACCTAGTCCATGGCTACACCTTC
>TRBV7-8|.|.|TRBJ1-3
CASSLAGRGVTGNTIYF
TGTGCCAGCAGCCTGGCGGGTCGGGGGGTAACTGGAAACACCATATATTTT
>TRBV27|.|.|TRBJ2-2
CASSLLSGTGELFF
TGTGCCAGCAGTTTATTATCGGGAACCGGGGAGCTGTTTTTT
>TRBV10-2|TRBD2|.|TRBJ2-1
CASRTSGGAGGEQFF
TGCGCCAGCAGGACCAGCGGGGGGGCCGGTGGTGAGCAGTTCTTC
>TRBV28|TRBD1|.|TRBJ1-2
CASSFYRDRVNYGYTF
TGTGCCAGCAGTTTCTATCGGGACAGGGTCAACTATGGCTACACCTTC
>TRBV11-2|.|.|TRBJ1-2
CASSFTVSGYTF
TGTGCCAGCAGCTTTACAGTGTCAGGCTACACCTTC
>TRBV28|.|.|TRBJ2-3
CASSGQALSDTQYF
TGTGCCAGCAGTGGCCAGGCGCTTTCAGATACGCAGTATTTT
>TRBV11-3|TRBD2|.|TRBJ2-1
CASGRGGDEQFF
TGTGCCAGCGGACGGGGGGGCGATGAGCAGTTCTTC
>TRBV24-1|.|.|TRBJ1-5
CATSDFNRPQHF
TGTGCCACCAGTGATTTTAATCGGCCCCAGCATTTT
>TRBV19|.|.|TRBJ2-1
CASNDGAYNEQFF
TGTGCCAGTAACGACGGAGCCTACAATGAGCAGTTCTTC
>TRBV7-2|.|.|TRBJ1-5
CASSLGQPNGNQPQHF
TGTGCCAGCAGCCTAGGACAGCCGAACGGCAATCAGCCCCAGCATTTT
>TRBV23-1|TRBD1|once|TRBJ1-4
CASSQMGTGGIRLEKLFF
TGCGCCAGCAGTCAAATGGGGACAGGGGGGATCAGGCTGGAAAAACTGTTTTTT
>TRBV6-1|TRBD1|.|TRBJ1-5
CASSAGQGLRGNQPQHF
TGTGCCAGCAGTGCGGGACAGGGGCTACGAGGCAATCAGCCCCAGCATTTT
>TRBV9|.|.|TRBJ1-1
CASSVGPTGNTEAFF
TGTGCCAGCAGCGTAGGTCCGACAGGGAACACTGAAGCTTTCTTT
>TRBV7-9|TRBD1|.|TRBJ2-1
CASSSLRGDRERNEQFF
TGTGCCAGCAGCTCGTTACGGGGGGACAGGGAGAGAAATGAGCAGTTCTTC